This T cell receptor beta chain was retrieved from a study of PD-1 blockade in mismatch repair-deficient tumors. TCRdb keeps only in-frame clones here, not all; method: immunoSEQ multiplex PCR. The table records tens of thousands of clones, over 80% of them present only once. The CDR3 consists of 12 residues. CDR1 is SGHVS, CDR2 FQNEAQ, per germline. V lost 7 bases and J 7 bases, leaving 11 bases between the germline ends. The material sequenced was peripheral blood, taken 12 weeks after starting pembrolizumab. The genes are TRBV7-8 and TRBJ2-1; D unclear. This clonotype was obtained from an adult with mismatch repair-deficient cancer. Here the CDR3 reads CASMAAPNEQFF. CDR3 coding DNA: TGTGCCAGCATGGCGGCACCGAATGAGCAGTTCTTC.